The TCR beta chain under discussion was sequenced for a study of shared clonotypes between healthy human individuals. This CDR3 spans 14 amino acids. Germline assignment: CDR1 MDHEN and CDR2 SYDVKM. Trimming took 3 bases from V and 1 from J, leaving 9 bases between them. Assay execution took place at the deep level. Profiled with immunoSEQ multiplex PCR; TCRdb holds only in-frame clones, not every one. The data contain about 380,000 clones, 90% to 98% of them singletons. The material sequenced was memory CD8+ T cells sorted from blood. Subset of the sample: CD45RO+ cells pooled with CCR7-negative TemRA cells. The V call is TRBV28, the J call TRBJ1-1; D might be TRBD1 (5 bases). This clonotype originated in a man aged 25 to 45 in good health. In DNA, the CDR3 is TGTGCCAGCAGTTTCGTGGGGGAGAACACTGAAGCTTTCTTT. This gives the protein CASSFVGENTEAFF.